The clone carrying this T cell receptor beta chain ranks as medium-sized. This specimen comes from a study of shared clonotypes between healthy human individuals. With 3 bases removed from V and 13 bases from J, the gap between germline ends came to 10 bases. CDR3 length equals 11 residues. Germline CDR1 and CDR2: MNHNS and SASEGT. This was a deep-level run. Only in-frame clones appear in the TCRdb table, and some are missing; sequencing was by immunoSEQ multiplex PCR. Seen here are fewer than 130,000 clones, 65% to 75% observed once, and the top ten hold around 25%. Among the donors, all were Caucasian adults who lived in Nashville, Tennessee.

Sequenced sample: memory CD8+ T cells sorted from blood. Subset reported: CD45RO+ cells pooled with CCR7-negative TemRA cells. J is TRBJ1-5 and V is TRBV6-1; the D gene is possibly TRBD1 (5 bases). The TCR sequence derives from a woman younger than 45 in good health. CDR3 loop: CASSDMGRQHF. CDR3 DNA: TGTGCCAGCAGTGATATGGGGCGTCAGCATTTT.